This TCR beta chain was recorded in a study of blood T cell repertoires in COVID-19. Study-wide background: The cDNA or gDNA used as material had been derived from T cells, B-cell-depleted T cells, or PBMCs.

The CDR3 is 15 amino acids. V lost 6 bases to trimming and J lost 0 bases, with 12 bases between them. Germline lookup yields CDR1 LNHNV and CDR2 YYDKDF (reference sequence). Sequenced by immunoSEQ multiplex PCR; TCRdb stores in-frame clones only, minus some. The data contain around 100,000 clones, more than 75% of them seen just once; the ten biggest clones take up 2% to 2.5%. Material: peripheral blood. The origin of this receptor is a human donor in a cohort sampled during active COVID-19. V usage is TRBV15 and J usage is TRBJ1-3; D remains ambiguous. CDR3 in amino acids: CATRLRGGSGNTIYF. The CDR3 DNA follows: TGTGCCACCAGACTCCGTGGAGGCTCTGGAAACACCATATATTTT.